One T cell receptor beta chain is described in this entry. The entry originates in a study of blood T cell repertoires in COVID-19. The germline V gene has CDR1 SGHRS and CDR2 YFSETQ. This CDR3 spans 16 amino acids. V shed 4 bases and J 6 bases; nucleotides not matched to a gene: 10. In the original processing: Using reference gene primer amplification, nucleated cell counts were estimated. Measured with immunoSEQ multiplex PCR; TCRdb has only the in-frame clones, and not every one. V and J calls and clone size are copied from that table; D and trimming were computed from the DNA. The repertoire holds 270,000 or so clones, with approximately 87% as singletons.

The rearrangement links TRBV5-1 to TRBJ1-6; 7 bases are shared with TRBD1. This clonotype was obtained from a woman aged 25 to 45 with COVID-19, enrolled during active disease. Material: peripheral blood. The CDR3 DNA reads TGCGCCAGCAGCCGCGAGACAGGGAGGTCTAATTCACCCCTCCACTTT. Its protein product is CASSRETGRSNSPLHF.